The next 30 T cell receptor beta chains were all read from a single sample in a study of T-cell reconstitution after alpha-beta-depleted transplantation in children. Unique molecular identifiers featured in how the TCRbeta library was prepared. A single record per CDR3 protein comes from TCRdb applying MiXCR to the PCR reads. The repertoire consists of about 690,000 distinct CDR3 sequences, with about 15% occurring once and the leading ten covering 1.1%. This material consisted of PBMCs from the stem cell graft donor, taken from the stem cell graft. These receptors all stem from a human donor who donated a stem cell graft to a child with acute myeloid leukemia.

This clonotype occurred many times. The chain carries TRBV20-1 and TRBJ1-2; 8 bases are a match to TRBD1. The length of the CDR3 is 16 residues. Germline CDR1 and CDR2: DFQATT and SNEGSKA (reference sequence). The trim removed 6 bases at V and 4 bases at J, leaving 16 bases unmatched. The DNA for the CDR3 is TGCAGTGCCAGAAGCGACAGGGGACAGAGCGGCTATGGCTACACCTTC. The encoded protein is CSARSDRGQSGYGYTF.

This clonotype was detected a few times. The chain couples TRBV20-1 to TRBJ2-3, with 8 bases that match TRBD2. Looked up from germline, CDR1 is DFQATT and CDR2 is SNEGSKA (reference sequence). CDR3 size: 15 residues. J lost 0 bases, V lost 5 bases, and 7 bases had no gene match. CDR3 in amino acids: CSAGQAGVSTDTQYF. The CDR3 DNA follows: TGCAGTGCTGGCCAAGCGGGGGTTAGCACAGATACGCAGTATTTT.

The sample holds many counts of this clonotype. V gene TRBV6-5 combines with J gene TRBJ2-2; D not certain. CDR1 and CDR2 from the germline V gene are MNHEY and SVGAGI. The CDR3 sequence is 12 residues long. V was pared by 2 bases and J by 5 bases, with 3 bases between. The CDR3 DNA sequence: TGTGCCAGCAGTTACGAGACCGGGGAGCTGTTTTTT. Translation gives CASSYETGELFF.

This clonotype has a handful of counts. This chain links TRBV15 with TRBJ2-7; 8 bases are a match to TRBD1. The V gene end was trimmed by 0 bases and the J gene end by 2 bases; junction bases not matched to a gene: 3. This CDR3 has 15 amino acids. The germline V gene encodes CDR1 LNHNV and CDR2 YYDKDF (reference sequence). CDR3 region: CATSRDQGAAYEQYF. CDR3 in DNA: TGTGCCACCAGCAGAGATCAGGGGGCCGCCTACGAGCAGTACTTC.

This clonotype was observed many times. This chain uses TRBV12-3 or TRBV12-4 with TRBJ2-5, with 8 nucleotides matching TRBD2. The V gene end was trimmed by 3 bases and the J gene end by 2 bases; junction bases not matched to a gene: 5. The CDR3 loop spans 15 amino acids. Here the CDR3 DNA reads TGTGCCAGCAGTTTCGTAGCGGGGACGCAAGAGACCCAGTACTTC. Its translation: CASSFVAGTQETQYF.

The chain has TRBV5-1 and TRBJ1-2; no clear D. The V and J ends lost 0 bases and 8 bases respectively, with 11 bases between them. The CDR3 sequence is 13 residues long. Per the germline V gene, CDR1 is SGHRS and CDR2 is YFSETQ. CDR3 in amino acids: CASSLEPSRGYTF. The CDR3 DNA reads as TGCGCCAGCAGCTTGGAACCTTCGAGGGGCTACACCTTC.

This sequence joins TRBV7-8 and TRBJ2-7; TRBD2 aligns across 8 bases. CDR1 SGHVS and CDR2 FQNEAQ come from the germline V gene. The CDR3 is 16 amino acids. V was pared by 6 bases and J by 1 base, with 11 bases of the junction left unmatched. CDR3 nucleotides: TGTGCCAGCAGAGATTCCGGGAGGGGAGGTTCCTACGAGCAGTACTTC. This translates into CASRDSGRGGSYEQYF.

The sample holds many counts of this clonotype. The V gene is TRBV29-1, the J gene TRBJ2-1; no reliable D call. Germline V gene data show CDR1 as SQVTM and CDR2 as ANQGSEA. The CDR3 is made up of 13 amino acids. V lost 6 bases to trimming and J lost 2 bases, with 11 bases between them. CDR3 in DNA: TGCAGCGTGACCAGAAACACCTACAATGAGCAGTTCTTC. This encodes CSVTRNTYNEQFF.

This clonotype has a count of ten or more. The rearrangement joins TRBV29-1 to TRBJ1-4; D uncertain. The CDR3 totals 11 residues. V was pared by 3 bases and J by 8 bases, with 7 bases between. The germline V gene encodes CDR1 SQVTM and CDR2 ANQGSEA. The CDR3 protein is CSVESGEKLFF. CDR3 nucleotides: TGCAGCGTTGAGAGTGGGGAAAAACTGTTTTTT.

This clonotype was counted at least ten times. The rearrangement links TRBV20-1 to TRBJ1-6; no reliable D call. This CDR3 is built from 16 residues. Germline loops: CDR1 DFQATT, CDR2 SNEGSKA (reference sequence). Trimming took off 0 bases at V and 5 bases at J, with 14 bases between the two ends. CDR3 sequence: CSARDRRGGDNSPLHF. The CDR3 nucleotides are TGCAGTGCTAGAGATCGTCGGGGTGGGGATAATTCACCCCTCCACTTT.

At least ten counts were recorded for this clonotype. The rearrangement joins TRBV5-5 to TRBJ1-6, with 9 bases that match TRBD1. The germline CDR1 and CDR2 sequences are SGHKS and YYEKEE (reference sequence). After removal of 1 base from V and 8 bases from J, the junction contained 4 bases not matched to a gene. CDR3 length equals 15 residues. The CDR3 nucleotides read TGTGCCAGCAGCTTGACAGGGGGCTCTCATTCACCCCTCCACTTT. Its protein is CASSLTGGSHSPLHF.

This clonotype was recorded many times. V is TRBV7-9 and J is TRBJ2-1, with 8 positions matching TRBD1. CDR3 length: 14 amino acids. Germline V gives CDR1 SEHNR, CDR2 FQNEAQ (reference sequence). V lost 5 bases to trimming and J lost 10 bases; unmatched junction nucleotides: 10. The CDR3 loop reads CASSRHIRGREQFF. The CDR3 DNA reads TGTGCCAGCAGCCGTCATATCAGGGGGCGGGAGCAGTTCTTC.

In its sample, this clonotype was seen many times. CDR3 DNA: TGTGCCACCAGCAGAGATCGGAGGGGAAATCAGCCCCAGCATTTT. Amino acids: CATSRDRRGNQPQHF. The chain links TRBV15 to TRBJ1-5, with D possibly being TRBD1 (5 bases). The V gene's germline CDR1 is LNHNV and CDR2 YYDKDF (reference sequence). V was trimmed by 0 bases and J by 4 bases, leaving 10 bases between them. CDR3 length: 15 amino acids. The entire variable domain, with the rest obtained from reference TRBV15 and TRBJ1-5, is as follows: DAMVIQNPRYQVTQFGKPVTLSCSQTLNHNVMYWYQQKSSQAPKLLFHYYDKDFNNEADTPDNFQSRRPNTSFCFLDIRSPGLGDTAMYLCATSRDRRGNQPQHFGDGTRLSIL.

The rearrangement links TRBV5-1 to TRBJ1-1, with a possible D match to TRBD1 (5 bases). Trimming removed 4 bases from V and 2 bases from J, with 15 bases in between. CDR3 length equals 15 residues. In germline, CDR1 is SGHRS, CDR2 YFSETQ. CDR3 DNA: TGCGCCAGCAGCAATTTTGACAGATCAAACACTGAAGCTTTCTTT. It translates to CASSNFDRSNTEAFF.

The table lists this clonotype with many counts. The chain uses TRBV20-1 and TRBJ1-5; the D is unclear. V was pared by 0 bases and J by 0 bases, with 9 bases between. CDR3 size: 15 residues. Germline V lookup: CDR1 DFQATT, CDR2 SNEGSKA (reference sequence). In DNA form, the CDR3 reads TGCAGTGCTAGAGATCCCGGAGATAGCAATCAGCCCCAGCATTTT. Amino acids: CSARDPGDSNQPQHF.

The chain is built from TRBV18 and TRBJ2-5; D is possibly TRBD1 or TRBD2 (5 bases each). Trimming took off 3 bases at V and 5 bases at J, with 10 bases between the two ends. The V gene's germline CDR1 is KGHSH and CDR2 LQKENI. CDR3 size: 13 residues. CDR3 loop: CASSPLEGETQYF. CDR3 in DNA: TGTGCCAGCTCACCTCTAGAGGGGGAGACCCAGTACTTC.

In this sample, this clonotype turned up many times. V is TRBV7-9 and J is TRBJ1-2, with 7 nucleotides matching TRBD1. The V gene's germline CDR1 is SEHNR and CDR2 FQNEAQ (reference sequence). The length of the CDR3 is 13 residues. Losses at the gene ends were 3 bases for V and 4 bases for J; bases not matched to a gene: 2. The DNA for the CDR3 is TGTGCCAGCAGCTTCAACAGGGGCTATGGCTACACCTTC. Its translation: CASSFNRGYGYTF.

This clonotype was detected ten times or more. The chain recombines TRBV5-6 with TRBJ1-3; D may be TRBD1 (6 bases). V was trimmed by 5 bases and J by 4 bases, leaving 13 bases between them. Germline V gene lookup returns CDR1 SGHDT and CDR2 YYEEEE. This CDR3 has 14 amino acids. The chain's CDR3 is CASRLGASGNTIYF. DNA of the CDR3: TGTGCCAGCAGACTGGGGGCCTCCGGAAACACCATATATTTT.

This clonotype has just a few counts. The chain combines TRBV7-2 with TRBJ2-7; D perhaps matches TRBD1 (6 bases). Germline-derived CDR1 and CDR2 are SGHTA and FQGNSA. The CDR3 runs 14 residues. Trimming left V 7 bases short and J 5 bases short, with 18 bases between. CDR3 in amino acids: CASTQGTEGDEQYF. CDR3 bases: TGTGCCAGCACCCAAGGGACCGAGGGGGACGAGCAGTACTTC.

This rearrangement joins TRBV4-1 to TRBJ2-3; no definite D call. The CDR3 is made up of 17 amino acids. V lost 4 bases and J lost 4, with 21 bases in between. Germline V gene data show CDR1 as MGHRA and CDR2 as YSYEKL. The CDR3 sequence: CASSLRMTFEDPDTQYF. CDR3 DNA: TGCGCCAGCAGCCTCAGGATGACATTCGAGGATCCAGATACGCAGTATTTT.

V and J are TRBV20-1 and TRBJ1-3, with D maybe TRBD1 (5 bases). The ends were cut back, 2 bases at V and 2 bases at J, with 16 bases in the middle. From germline, CDR1 is DFQATT and CDR2 SNEGSKA (reference sequence). The CDR3 loop spans 16 amino acids. CDR3 DNA: TGCAGTGCTAGAACCCCAGGGCGGGGAACTGGAAACACCATATATTTT. It encodes CSARTPGRGTGNTIYF.

This clonotype was counted a few times. The chain employs TRBV15 and TRBJ1-4, with a possible D match to TRBD1 (5 bases). V shed 4 bases and J shed 8 bases, with 17 bases lying between them. The CDR3 has 15 residues. Germline CDR1 and CDR2: LNHNV and YYDKDF (reference sequence). CDR3 bases: TGTGCCACCAGCAAAAGGCAGGGCGAGCAGGAAAAACTGTTTTTT. Translated: CATSKRQGEQEKLFF.

This clonotype was detected only a few times. The chain has TRBV12-3 or TRBV12-4 and TRBJ1-4; D remains unclear. The CDR3 has 14 amino acids. Trimming shortened V by 4 bases and J by 10 bases, and 16 bases separated the two germline ends. Here the CDR3 DNA reads TGTGCCAGCAGTTCCGGAGTTGGGTGGCGAAAACTGTTTTTT. It codes for CASSSGVGWRKLFF.

This sequence joins TRBV28 and TRBJ2-5; D gene unclear. Germline V gives CDR1 MDHEN, CDR2 SYDVKM. The V and J ends lost 5 bases and 3 bases respectively, with 22 bases between them. CDR3 length: 17 residues. CDR3 amino acids: CASSLGAHLPSEETQYF. CDR3 DNA: TGTGCCAGCAGTCTCGGCGCGCATCTCCCTAGTGAAGAGACCCAGTACTTC.

The CDR3 DNA is TGTGCCAGCAGTTTTGATAGTAACAGCAATCAGCCCCAGCATTTT. Translated, it gives CASSFDSNSNQPQHF. The V gene is TRBV7-9, the J gene TRBJ1-5, with D hard to call. This CDR3 has 15 amino acids. CDR1 and CDR2 from the germline V gene are SEHNR and FQNEAQ (reference sequence). The ends were cut back, 6 bases at V and 1 base at J, with 13 bases in the middle.

This clonotype was observed many times. The V call is TRBV7-2, the J call TRBJ1-5; possibly TRBD1 for D (5 bases). The CDR3 consists of 15 residues. From germline, CDR1 is SGHTA and CDR2 FQGNSA. Trimming took off 4 bases at V and 9 bases at J, with 19 bases between the two ends. The DNA of the CDR3 is TGTGCCAGCAGCTACAGGCCGGGCGAGGTATTGCCCCAGCATTTT. Its translation is CASSYRPGEVLPQHF.

The rearrangement uses TRBV7-9 and TRBJ1-4; D might be TRBD1 (6 bases). The CDR3 loop spans 15 amino acids. V was pared by 3 bases and J by 7 bases, with 15 bases between. Germline V lookup: CDR1 SEHNR, CDR2 FQNEAQ (reference sequence). The CDR3 DNA reads as TGTGCCAGCAGCTTTACAGGGTTACGAGGTGAAAAACTGTTTTTT. Protein sequence: CASSFTGLRGEKLFF.

This clonotype turned up a few times. This chain links TRBV5-1 with TRBJ1-2; TRBD1 is a possible D gene (5 bases). Trimming removed 0 bases at V and 6 bases at J, with 15 bases between. Germline V gene lookup returns CDR1 SGHRS and CDR2 YFSETQ. The CDR3 contains 15 residues. The CDR3 coding sequence is TGCGCCAGCAGCTTGGGCTGGGGACCGAATGATGGCTACACCTTC. Residues: CASSLGWGPNDGYTF.

This clonotype was observed at least ten times. J is TRBJ2-1 and V is TRBV5-1; D gene uncertain. Germline values: CDR1 SGHRS, CDR2 YFSETQ. The CDR3 totals 16 residues. Deletions cut 3 bases from V and 2 bases from J, with 15 bases between. The CDR3 sequence is CASSWTSELTYNEQFF. CDR3 nucleotides: TGCGCCAGCAGCTGGACCTCCGAGCTAACCTACAATGAGCAGTTCTTC.

V is TRBV7-2 and J is TRBJ1-1; 8 bases align to TRBD1. The J segment lost 1 base and the V segment lost 4 bases, leaving 8 bases of the junction unmatched. The CDR3 runs 16 residues. CDR1 and CDR2 (germline): SGHTA, FQGNSA. The DNA for the CDR3 is TGTGCCAGCAGCTCACCGTGGGGGACAGGGAACACTGAAGCTTTCTTT. Translation: CASSSPWGTGNTEAFF.